This passage covers 31 T cell receptor beta chains from one sample sequenced in a study of OX40 agonist ivuxolimab in advanced cancers. Only in-frame clones appear in the TCRdb table, and some are missing; sequencing was by immunoSEQ multiplex PCR. The sample lists 40,000 to 55,000 clones; 88% were seen once. Specimen: CD4+ or CD8+ T cells sorted from blood, collected in a trial of the OX40 agonist ivuxolimab. The receptors were gathered from an adult with an advanced solid tumor such as melanoma, head and neck, liver or kidney cancer.

The chain combines TRBV2 with TRBJ2-2; D gene unclear. Germline V gives CDR1 SNHLY, CDR2 FYNNEI. The CDR3 is made up of 13 amino acids. V was cut by 4 bases and J by 8 bases, with 11 bases left in between. The CDR3 spells CASSADRRGELFF. In nucleotides, the CDR3 is TGTGCCAGCAGTGCGGACCGACGAGGGGAGCTGTTTTTT.

The chain links TRBV2 to TRBJ1-5; no firm D call. CDR1 is SNHLY, CDR2 FYNNEI, per germline. V lost 6 bases and J lost 0, with 33 bases in between. This CDR3 is 22 amino acids long. The DNA of the CDR3 is TGTGCCAGCAGAATATCCAACTTCGAGGGTTGGCCTAGAGGAGTTAGCAATCAGCCCCAGCATTTT. Amino acids: CASRISNFEGWPRGVSNQPQHF.

This chain links TRBV30 with TRBJ1-5; tentative D call: TRBD1 (5 bases). The CDR3 is 14 amino acids. Germline CDR1 is GTSNPN and CDR2 is SVGIG (reference sequence). V was shortened by 0 bases and J by 6 bases, with 12 bases between the two germline ends. The DNA of the CDR3 is TGTGCCTGGAGTGTAATGGGGCTGGTTCAGCCCCAGCATTTT. Protein: CAWSVMGLVQPQHF.

The gene calls are TRBV4-3 and TRBJ2-1; D remains unclear. The CDR3 spans 17 residues. Between the trimmed V and J ends, which lost 0 bases and 1 base, there was a span of 13 bases. Germline values: CDR1 LGHNA, CDR2 YSLEER. The CDR3 is CASSQDLTAGSYNEQFF. The CDR3 DNA sequence: TGCGCCAGCAGCCAAGATCTAACGGCTGGATCCTACAATGAGCAGTTCTTC.

This clone turned up a few times. V and J are TRBV10-2 and TRBJ1-6; D is ambiguous. The CDR3 runs 14 residues. Germline lookup yields CDR1 WSHSY and CDR2 SAAADI. V dropped 2 bases and J dropped 10 bases, with 12 bases sitting between them. CDR3 coding DNA: TGCGCCAGCAGTGAGGCACTGGGGAGATCACCCCTCCACTTT. Its translation: CASSEALGRSPLHF.

As DNA, the CDR3 is TGTGCCAGTAGTATAGGCACAGGGCCTTCCTATAGCAATCAGCCCCAGCATTTT. Its translation: CASSIGTGPSYSNQPQHF. This chain joins TRBV19 and TRBJ1-5; possibly TRBD1 for D (6 bases). The germline V gene has CDR1 LNHDA and CDR2 SQIVND (reference sequence). V was pared by 1 base and J by 0 bases, with 16 bases between. This CDR3 is 18 amino acids long.

This chain uses TRBV4-1 with TRBJ2-7; D is possibly TRBD1 (5 bases). CDR1 is MGHRA, CDR2 YSYEKL, per germline. Trimming took off 1 base at V and 3 bases at J, with 10 bases between the two ends. This CDR3 is built from 14 residues. The CDR3 protein is CASSQVPRDYEQYF. The DNA of the CDR3 is TGCGCCAGCAGCCAAGTTCCCAGGGACTACGAGCAGTACTTC.

This clone has only one observation. The chain combines TRBV6-6 with TRBJ1-1, with D uncertain. Per germline, CDR1 MNHNY and CDR2 SVGAGI (reference sequence). V lost 5 bases, J lost 4 bases, and 11 bases lay in between. The length of the CDR3 is 13 residues. CDR3 DNA: TGTGCCAGCAGTGCCCCCTCAGGCACTGAAGCTTTCTTT. It translates to CASSAPSGTEAFF.

The chain joins TRBV28 to TRBJ1-5, with D unclear. This CDR3 is 13 amino acids long. The germline V gene encodes CDR1 MDHEN and CDR2 SYDVKM. The ends were cut back, 6 bases at V and 5 bases at J, with 11 bases in the middle. DNA of the CDR3: TGTGCCAGCAGGCCCCGACCCGATCAGCCCCAGCATTTT. Encoded protein: CASRPRPDQPQHF.

The chain links TRBV15 to TRBJ2-1; maybe TRBD2 (5 bases). The CDR3 has 13 residues. The ends were cut back, 1 base at V and 4 bases at J, with 5 bases in the middle. Germline V gene sequence: CDR1 LNHNV, CDR2 YYDKDF (reference sequence). CDR3 coding DNA: TGTGCCACCAGCAGAGGAGGGTACAATGAGCAGTTCTTC. Translation: CATSRGGYNEQFF.

The chain employs TRBV5-6 and TRBJ2-1; D possibly uses TRBD1 or TRBD2 (5 bases each). This CDR3 contains 17 residues. Germline-derived CDR1 and CDR2 are SGHDT and YYEEEE. Trimming shortened V by 4 bases and J by 4 bases, and 21 bases separated the two germline ends. CDR3 sequence (DNA): TGTGCCAGCAGCCCCTATGCCGGGACCAGCGTTTACAATGAGCAGTTCTTC. Encoded protein: CASSPYAGTSVYNEQFF.

This clone was seen only a few times. The V and J genes are TRBV4-1 and TRBJ2-5, with a possible D match to TRBD2 (6 bases). With 3 bases removed from V and 5 bases from J, the gap between germline ends came to 16 bases. This CDR3 spans 15 amino acids. In germline, CDR1 is MGHRA, CDR2 YSYEKL. CDR3 DNA sequence: TGCGCCAGCAGCCACTCGGGAACAGGAGGGGAGACCCAGTACTTC. Translating gives CASSHSGTGGETQYF.

V and J are TRBV15 and TRBJ2-7; D is undetermined. The CDR3 extends over 15 amino acids. With 1 base removed from V and 1 base from J, the gap between germline ends came to 11 bases. CDR1 LNHNV and CDR2 YYDKDF come from the germline V gene (reference sequence). The DNA for the CDR3 is TGTGCCACCAGCAGAGGCCAGGTTTTGTCCTACGAGCAGTACTTC. Translation gives CATSRGQVLSYEQYF. The variable domain in full, completed from reference TRBV15 and TRBJ2-7, reads DAMVIQNPRYQVTQFGKPVTLSCSQTLNHNVMYWYQQKSSQAPKLLFHYYDKDFNNEADTPDNFQSRRPNTSFCFLDIRSPGLGDTAMYLCATSRGQVLSYEQYFGPGTRLTVT.

The chain couples TRBV5-1 to TRBJ1-1; no clear D. CDR1 and CDR2 from the germline V gene are SGHRS and YFSETQ. Trimming removed 2 bases at V and 0 bases at J, with 5 bases between. The CDR3 is 13 residues long. CDR3 in DNA: TGCGCCAGCAGCTTAGGAATGAACACTGAAGCTTTCTTT. As protein: CASSLGMNTEAFF.

This chain links TRBV4-3 with TRBJ1-2; the D gene is possibly TRBD1 (5 bases). The CDR3 loop spans 14 amino acids. V was shortened by 0 bases and J by 8 bases, with 13 bases between the two germline ends. Germline loops: CDR1 LGHNA, CDR2 YSLEER. For the CDR3, the DNA is TGCGCCAGCAGCCAAGAATCCGGGGCTAGGGGCTACACCTTC. It is translated as CASSQESGARGYTF.

The CDR3 DNA sequence: TGTGCCAGCAGGCGGCTAGCGGGAGGGGAAAGCACCGGGGAGCTGTTTTTT. Its protein is CASRRLAGGESTGELFF. The V call is TRBV28, the J call TRBJ2-2; TRBD2 matches at 12 bases. With V trimmed by 6 bases and J by 4 bases, 9 bases remained unmatched. Per the germline V gene, CDR1 is MDHEN and CDR2 is SYDVKM. This CDR3 has 17 residues.

This chain links TRBV5-4 with TRBJ1-2, with D possibly matching TRBD1 (5 bases). This CDR3 contains 15 residues. CDR1 is SGHNT, CDR2 YYREEE, per germline (reference sequence). V was clipped by 0 bases and J by 3 bases, with 12 bases between them. As DNA, the CDR3 is TGTGCCAGCAGCTTGGGGGGGGTAGGGTACTATGGCTACACCTTC. Translation gives CASSLGGVGYYGYTF.

This clone has only a few counts. The chain couples TRBV4-1 to TRBJ2-3; 7 bases match TRBD2. Germline trimming cut 1 base from V and 0 bases from J; bases unmatched to any gene: 4. CDR3 length: 16 amino acids. Germline values: CDR1 MGHRA, CDR2 YSYEKL. The CDR3 DNA reads as TGCGCCAGCAGCCAAGTGATGCGGGAGAGCACAGATACGCAGTATTTT. It is translated as CASSQVMRESTDTQYF.

The chain uses TRBV9 and TRBJ2-1; 10 nucleotides agree with TRBD2. The CDR3 spans 17 residues. Germline V CDR1 and CDR2: SGDLS, YYNGEE. V lost 0 bases and J lost 4; bases outside the gene matches: 7. The CDR3 is CASSVEPGLAEYNEQFF. In DNA, the CDR3 is TGTGCCAGCAGCGTAGAACCTGGACTAGCGGAATACAATGAGCAGTTCTTC.

The chain combines TRBV7-3 with TRBJ2-6; 10 nucleotides line up with TRBD1. V trimming: 6 bases; J trimming: 2 bases; junction bases outside the gene matches: 7. The CDR3 has 17 amino acids. Germline V lookup: CDR1 SGHTA, CDR2 FQGTGA. CDR3 sequence (DNA): TGTGCCAGCAGTTCCGGGACAGGGGTTCCTGGGGCCAACGTCCTGACTTTC. It yields the protein CASSSGTGVPGANVLTF.

The CDR3 is CASSPGGGPYEQYF. The CDR3 coding sequence is TGTGCCAGCAGCCCAGGTGGAGGGCCTTACGAGCAGTACTTC. The rearrangement links TRBV28 to TRBJ2-7; a weak D match, TRBD2 (6 bases). Trimming took off 6 bases at V and 4 bases at J, with 16 bases between the two ends. CDR1 MDHEN and CDR2 SYDVKM come from the germline V gene. This CDR3 region has 14 residues.

The rearrangement joins TRBV13 to TRBJ2-1; 9 nucleotides agree with TRBD2. CDR3 length equals 15 residues. Per germline, CDR1 PRHDT and CDR2 FYEKMQ (reference sequence). V lost 0 bases, J lost 7 bases, and 4 bases stayed unmatched. Written as DNA, the CDR3 is TGTGCCAGCAGCTTAGGCAGCGGGAGGTCGAATGAGCAGTTCTTC. Translating gives CASSLGSGRSNEQFF.

This chain joins TRBV7-9 and TRBJ2-2; D not certain. Trimming removed 5 bases at V and 9 bases at J, with 7 bases between. Germline V CDR1 and CDR2: SEHNR, FQNEAQ (reference sequence). The CDR3 has 11 amino acids. CDR3 region: CASSPDRELFF. CDR3 sequence (DNA): TGTGCCAGCAGCCCCGATCGGGAGCTGTTTTTT.

The V and J genes are TRBV5-1 and TRBJ2-3; D unclear. V shed 0 bases and J shed 1 base, with 9 bases lying between them. Germline V CDR1 and CDR2: SGHRS, YFSETQ. The CDR3 extends over 15 amino acids. CDR3 residues: CASSLVAARTDTQYF. CDR3 DNA sequence: TGCGCCAGCAGCTTGGTGGCAGCGCGCACAGATACGCAGTATTTT.

The V and J genes are TRBV2 and TRBJ2-5; a weak D match, TRBD2 (5 bases). Germline V gene lookup returns CDR1 SNHLY and CDR2 FYNNEI. The V gene lost 1 base and the J gene lost 5 bases, with 14 bases spanning the gap. This CDR3 region has 15 residues. CDR3 residues: CASSEESGKGETQYF. CDR3 DNA sequence: TGTGCCAGCAGTGAAGAGTCGGGGAAGGGCGAGACCCAGTACTTC.

The J gene is TRBJ1-3, the V gene TRBV30, with D unclear. The CDR3 totals 13 residues. Trimming cost V 2 bases and J 4 bases, with 9 bases left between them. Germline CDR1 is GTSNPN and CDR2 is SVGIG (reference sequence). The CDR3 region has the DNA TGTGCCTGGAGTAAAGGATTGGGAAACACCATATATTTT. Its protein is CAWSKGLGNTIYF.

This clone is categorized as medium-sized. The genes are TRBV6-4 and TRBJ2-1, with 13 positions matching TRBD2. This CDR3 region has 15 residues. The V gene end was trimmed by 5 bases and the J gene end by 8 bases; junction bases not matched to a gene: 6. Germline assignment: CDR1 MRHNA and CDR2 SNTAGT. As DNA, the CDR3 is TGTGCCAGCAGTACCGGGACTAGCGGGATCTATGAGCAGTTCTTC. Residues: CASSTGTSGIYEQFF.

The rearrangement links TRBV19 to TRBJ2-5; D is perhaps TRBD2 (5 bases). The ends were cut back, 3 bases at V and 1 base at J, with 12 bases in the middle. The CDR3 contains 15 residues. Germline lookup yields CDR1 LNHDA and CDR2 SQIVND (reference sequence). CDR3 sequence: CASSISAVGQETQYF. The DNA of the CDR3 is TGTGCCAGTAGTATTTCAGCGGTGGGCCAAGAGACCCAGTACTTC.

The chain has TRBV7-9 and TRBJ2-3, with 9 bases aligning to TRBD1. V gave up 7 bases and J gave up 4 bases; unmatched junction bases: 9. The CDR3 runs to 15 residues. Germline V CDR1 and CDR2: SEHNR, FQNEAQ (reference sequence). CDR3 DNA sequence: TGTGCCAGCACCCGGACAGGGGCTTACGCAGATACGCAGTATTTT. This encodes CASTRTGAYADTQYF.

In this sample, this clone turned up a few times. The chain recombines TRBV5-1 with TRBJ2-7, with D perhaps TRBD1 or TRBD2 (5 bases each). V lost 0 bases and J lost 0, with 10 bases in between. CDR3 length: 15 residues. Per germline, CDR1 SGHRS and CDR2 YFSETQ. CDR3 coding DNA: TGCGCCAGCAGCTTGGCCTGGGACGACTCCTACGAGCAGTACTTC. This codes for CASSLAWDDSYEQYF.

V gene TRBV11-1 combines with J gene TRBJ2-1; D is perhaps TRBD2 (7 bases). Looked up from germline, CDR1 is SGHAT and CDR2 is FQDESV (reference sequence). The CDR3 is 13 amino acids. Trimming cost V 8 bases and J 9 bases, with 17 bases left between them. The CDR3 spells CASRPGGRGEQFF. DNA of the CDR3: TGTGCCAGCCGCCCGGGGGGCCGGGGTGAGCAGTTCTTC.